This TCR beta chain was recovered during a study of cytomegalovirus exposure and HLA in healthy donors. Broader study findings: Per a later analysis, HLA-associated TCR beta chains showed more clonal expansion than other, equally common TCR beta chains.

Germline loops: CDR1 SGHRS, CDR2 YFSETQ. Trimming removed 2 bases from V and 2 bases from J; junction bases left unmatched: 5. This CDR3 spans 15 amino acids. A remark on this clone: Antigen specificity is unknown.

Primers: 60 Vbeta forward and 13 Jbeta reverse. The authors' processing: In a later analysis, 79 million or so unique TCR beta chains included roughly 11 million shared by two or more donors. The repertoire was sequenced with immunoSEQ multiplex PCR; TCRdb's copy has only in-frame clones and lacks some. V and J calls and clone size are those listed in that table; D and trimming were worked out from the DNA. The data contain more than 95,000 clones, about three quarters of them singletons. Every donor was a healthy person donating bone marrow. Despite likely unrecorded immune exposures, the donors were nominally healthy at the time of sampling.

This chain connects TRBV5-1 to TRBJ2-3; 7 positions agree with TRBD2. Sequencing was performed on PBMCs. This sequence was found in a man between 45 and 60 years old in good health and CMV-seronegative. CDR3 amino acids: CASSFTSEHTDTQYF. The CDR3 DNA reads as TGCGCCAGCAGCTTTACTAGCGAACACACAGATACGCAGTATTTT.